This TCR beta chain was captured by sequencing in a study of T-cell memory formation after mild COVID-19. At the level of the study: There were largely donor-specific TCR clusters.

TCR alpha and TCR beta cDNA libraries carrying sample barcodes and UMIs were produced by 5'RACE using constant-segment primers. TCRdb fed the 5' RACE reads into MiXCR, producing one record per CDR3 protein. The repertoire holds about 260,000 distinct CDR3 sequences, around 15% seen once, with roughly 20% in the top ten. In this sample, this clonotype turned up a few times. The antigen is undetermined. The ends were cut back, 8 bases at V and 1 base at J, with 5 bases in the middle. This CDR3 is built from 11 residues. Whole-study results and caveats: Those CD4+ clones that contracted were mainly in CM and EM (CD8+ ones in EMRA). CD4+ bias marked clones expanding day 15 to 37, unlike balanced contracting clones.

Sequenced material: PBMCs or a T cell subset sorted from them (not recorded which). The chain links TRBV12-3 or TRBV12-4 to TRBJ1-2, with D uncertain. This TCR derives from a man aged 18-30 years who had mild COVID-19 (a few samples of this study predate the infection). Cell type and time point are not known. The CDR3 nucleotides read TGTGCCAGCGGGGTTAACTATGGCTACACCTTC. Its translation: CASGVNYGYTF.